This entry concerns a single T cell receptor beta chain. This clonotype showed up just a few times. What antigen it recognizes has not been identified. Per-base qualities were not stored, and no clone one base away is much larger. The sample originates from a study of blood T cells in healthy people across ages (dated by TCRdb to 2013 to 2016). Study-level background: In model experiments, template switching captured roughly one uniquely barcoded TCR beta cDNA molecule for every two T cells. Using deep sequencing normalized with unique cDNA molecular identifiers, the study measured how TCR beta repertoire diversity changes with age. The donors were divided into four age groups: young (average about 15 years), middle-aged (approximately 41), aged (about 60) and long-lived (approximately 74). Using the same blood draw, the study looked at two additional independent replicas of 1 million unique cDNA reads for two donors, one aged 18 to 30 and the other aged 80 or older. Study-wide conclusions, independent of this receptor: Donor CMV infection status was unknown, potentially confounding age-related changes in expanded clonotypes. Total diversity estimates from one million sequenced T cells were considered lower bounds and underestimates. The percentage of naive T cells measured by flow cytometry correlated strongly with observed TCR beta diversity. Observed TCR beta diversity per million T cells fell roughly linearly with age, and a significant reduction was already apparent by age approximately 41. Conclusive comparison of naive and antigen-experienced compartments was prevented by the profiling of bulk unsorted PBMCs. Compared with the aged group, more naive CD4+ T cells, fewer expanded clones and increased TCR diversity were shown by the long-lived group, suggesting age selection.

The library relied on 5' RACE. Sequencing instrument: Illumina HiSeq 2500. A second 7 to 11 cycle PCR used a sample-barcoded 5' primer and a J-beta primer mix. A template-switch 5' adaptor carrying 12 random nucleotides introduced a unique molecular identifier onto each TCR beta cDNA molecule. At least 2.5 million CDR3-containing paired-end reads were obtained from each sample. First-strand cDNA was synthesized from all RNA with the Mint cDNA synthesis kit, primed by a TRBC-specific oligonucleotide. All cDNA was treated with uracil-DNA glycosylase and then went through a first 18-cycle PCR with the universal primers M1SS and BC2_uni_R. Per the authors' processing: For normalization, 1 million high-quality reads were randomly selected from each sample, with every read carrying a distinct molecular identifier. Reads sharing molecular identifiers were discarded rather than binned into consensus sequences. MiTCR, set to a Q25 quality threshold and the strictest error-elimination algorithm, was used for CDR3 identification, clonotype clustering and error correction. A nonparametric unseen species model using Euler transformation provided a lower-bound estimate of total TCR beta diversity. TCRdb itself trimmed the public reads at Q25 with fastp, ran MiXCR and retained productive beta chains. Every entry covers one CDR3 protein and lists the most common genes and DNA from its rows. The authors' filters were not applied to this entry. The sample table lists 780,000 or so distinct CDR3 sequences, 20% to 25% of them with a count of one. The top ten hold approximately 4% of the sample.

Donors were roughly 40 systemically healthy Caucasian individuals from Russia aged roughly 6 to 90 years. Each donor gave 8 to 10 milliliters of peripheral blood, drawn into EDTA-treated Vacutainer tubes. Ficoll-Paque density-gradient centrifugation was used to isolate PBMCs, with at least 7 million per sample. Total RNA was extracted from PBMCs with Trizol reagent, with at least 5 micrograms obtained per sample. Naive CD45RAhigh/CD27high T cell percentages were measured by flow cytometry on a PBMC aliquot from every donor. According to the germline V gene, CDR1 reads SNHLY and CDR2 reads FYNNEI. The CDR3 goes from the cysteine to the phenylalanine over 13 residues. Of all the DNA, just the CDR3 is kept, 39 bases in frame from base 1. Relative to germline, V is 7 bases shorter and J is 3 bases shorter, with 9 bases between their ends. A further study also used this sample, focusing on T cells of mothers and their children. Taken from the second paper: The donors were nine systemically healthy Caucasian individuals, made up of three mothers and their six children. cDNA synthesis consumed the entire amount of extracted RNA, loaded at 1.5 ug RNA in each 15 ul reaction. In the second PCR, the M1S primer introduced both the sample barcodes and 2-4 random nucleotides. Over 8 million TCR beta CDR3 reads were obtained for each mother, and 3 million to 3.5 million reads were obtained for each child. TCR recombination output is similarly shaped by thymic selection in related and unrelated pairs, with a minor effect exerted by inherited differences. Normalized repertoire overlap was always slightly but never significantly higher in related than unrelated mother-child pairs. With a sensitivity of about 100 clones per million clonotypes, no persistent microchimeric T cell clones were detected. To look for features that set related mother-child pairs apart from unrelated individuals, the researchers ran deep NGS to compare the TCR beta repertoires of mothers and children. The mean age was around 40 +/- 4 years for the mothers and approximately 11 +/- 4 years for the children. After adapter ligation with NEBNext reagents, the libraries were sequenced on Illumina HiSeq 2000 with 100+100 nt paired-end reads. Mother and child libraries were prepared a month apart and sequenced in separate runs to prevent cross-contamination. For each donor, between 500,000 and 2,000,000 distinct TCR beta clonotypes were identified. Naive TCR beta clonotypes were estimated from low-frequency clonotypes matched to each donor's FACS-determined naive share, without sorting.

This sequence was found in a boy between 10 and 17 years old in good health. The source material was blood. Recombination joined TRBV2 with TRBJ1-4; the D gene assignment is ambiguous. CDR3 protein: CASTESSNEKLFF. The base sequence is TGTGCCAGCACAGAATCTTCTAATGAAAAACTGTTTTTT.